This entry lists 17 T cell receptor beta chains sequenced from one sample in a study of shared clonotypes between healthy human individuals. The protocol was immunoSEQ multiplex PCR, while the TCRdb copy is restricted to in-frame clones and leaves out a portion. The data contain 2 million to 2.5 million clones, about 92% of them singletons. The sequenced sample was naive CD4+ T cells from PBMCs. Subset reported: CD45RA+ positively selected. These receptors all stem from a man aged 18 to 29 in good health. Some clones in this sample may be carry-over from other donors' samples.

The chain has TRBV7-8 and TRBJ1-5, with TRBD1 as a possible D gene (6 bases). V was trimmed by 2 bases and J by 1 base, leaving 18 bases between them. This CDR3 comprises 18 residues. Germline loops: CDR1 SGHVS, CDR2 FQNEAQ. The CDR3 nucleotides read TGTGCCAGCAGCTTACGGGGGGCAATCTTCGGGAGCAATCAGCCCCAGCATTTT. Protein: CASSLRGAIFGSNQPQHF.

Notes on this clone: The sample contains more than one DNA sequence encoding this CDR3. The chain joins TRBV27 to TRBJ1-2; D unclear. The CDR3 runs 14 residues. CDR1 is MNHEY and CDR2 is SMNVEV in the germline V gene (reference sequence). Deletions cut 6 bases from V and 0 bases from J, with 11 bases between. The CDR3 DNA is TGTGCCAGCAGCCTCAACCCGGCTAACTATGGCTACACCTTC. It is translated as CASSLNPANYGYTF.

The J gene is TRBJ1-6, the V gene TRBV28; maybe TRBD1 (5 bases). The V gene lost 5 bases and the J gene lost 7 bases, with 18 bases spanning the gap. This CDR3 comprises 16 residues. Germline V gene data show CDR1 as MDHEN and CDR2 as SYDVKM. CDR3 sequence reads: CASSTRSDRLNSPLHF. The CDR3 nucleotides read TGTGCCAGCAGTACGCGATCCGACAGACTGAATTCACCCCTCCACTTT. The entire variable domain, with the rest obtained from reference TRBV28 and TRBJ1-6, is as follows: DVKVTQSSRYLVKRTGEKVFLECVQDMDHENMFWYRQDPGLGLRLIYFSYDVKMKEKGDIPEGYSVSREKKERFSLILESASTNQTSMYLCASSTRSDRLNSPLHFGNGTRLTVT.

The rearrangement uses TRBV28 and TRBJ1-5; D is perhaps TRBD1 (5 bases). This CDR3 has 11 residues. Trimming shortened V by 5 bases and J by 13 bases, and 12 bases separated the two germline ends. Germline assignment: CDR1 MDHEN and CDR2 SYDVKM. The CDR3 DNA sequence: TGTGCCAGCAGTACGACAGTCAATCAGCATTTT. Translating it yields CASSTTVNQHF.

This clone was seen once. The CDR3 spells CASSEGTADGQYF. The CDR3 bases are TGTGCCAGCAGTGAAGGGACAGCGGACGGGCAGTACTTC. The rearrangement uses TRBV2 and TRBJ2-7; weak D call: TRBD1 (6 bases). The CDR3 spans 13 residues. Germline CDR1 and CDR2: SNHLY and FYNNEI. Trimming took 1 base from V and 9 from J, leaving 13 bases between them.

The chain links TRBV21-1 to TRBJ1-2. TRBV21-1 is a pseudogene segment. This CDR3 has 18 residues. This chain's CDR3 is CASSRTSGSGQTPRGYTF. CDR3 sequence (DNA): TGTGCCAGCAGCAGGACTTCAGGTTCCGGACAAACCCCGCGGGGCTACACCTTC.

The V gene is TRBV25-1, the J gene TRBJ1-2; D call uncertain. The CDR3 totals 13 residues. With 6 bases removed from V and 5 bases from J, the gap between germline ends came to 13 bases. Looked up from germline, CDR1 is MGHDK and CDR2 is SYGVNS. This CDR3 is CASSLLLTYGYTF. As DNA, the CDR3 is TGTGCCAGCAGCTTATTACTGACTTATGGCTACACCTTC.

The rearrangement uses TRBV27 and TRBJ2-5, with 14 positions matching TRBD2. With 6 bases clipped from V and 5 bases from J, the junction kept 8 bases outside the gene matches. CDR1 MNHEY and CDR2 SMNVEV come from the germline V gene (reference sequence). The CDR3 loop spans 16 amino acids. CDR3 in DNA: TGTGCCAGCAGCCCAGGACTAGCGGGAGGTCGGGAGACCCAGTACTTC. It yields the protein CASSPGLAGGRETQYF.

This chain links TRBV4-3 with TRBJ1-2, with D perhaps TRBD1 (5 bases). Trimming took off 0 bases at V and 9 bases at J, with 8 bases between the two ends. The germline V gene has CDR1 LGHNA and CDR2 YSLEER. The CDR3 totals 12 residues. The CDR3 DNA sequence: TGCGCCAGCAGCCAAGAGGGGCAGAGCTACACCTTC. Translating it yields CASSQEGQSYTF.

The V call is TRBV2, the J call TRBJ1-2; TRBD1 matches at 8 bases. CDR1 and CDR2 (germline): SNHLY, FYNNEI. The CDR3 is 19 amino acids. Trimming at V came to 0 bases and at J to 2 bases, leaving 14 bases not matched to a gene. As DNA, the CDR3 is TGTGCCAGCAGTGAAGCGTATCCCCTGTCTGCAGGGGGCAACTATGGCTACACCTTC. Its translation: CASSEAYPLSAGGNYGYTF.

The chain carries TRBV5-8 and TRBJ2-2; 8 bases match TRBD1. The CDR3 is 15 residues long. Germline CDR1 is SGHTS and CDR2 is YDEGEE. Losses at the gene ends were 5 bases for V and 5 bases for J; bases not matched to a gene: 8. Here the CDR3 DNA reads TGTGCCAGCAGTCGCCAGGGGGCGGGGACCGGGGAGCTGTTTTTT. It is translated as CASSRQGAGTGELFF.

This sequence joins TRBV7-8 and TRBJ2-1; 8 bases align to TRBD2. The V and J ends lost 4 bases and 0 bases, in that order; junction bases with no gene match: 5. CDR1 and CDR2 from the germline V gene are SGHVS and FQNEAQ. The CDR3 contains 16 residues. CDR3 loop: CASSYVAGGSYNEQFF. DNA for the CDR3: TGTGCCAGCAGCTATGTTGCGGGAGGCTCCTACAATGAGCAGTTCTTC.

The genes are TRBV6-6 and TRBJ2-3, with 9 bases that match TRBD1. This CDR3 has 13 residues. After removal of 6 bases from V and 4 bases from J, the junction contained 2 bases not matched to a gene. Per germline, CDR1 MNHNY and CDR2 SVGAGI (reference sequence). For the CDR3, the DNA is TGTGCCAGCAGGGACAGGGGTGCAGATACGCAGTATTTT. This sequence encodes CASRDRGADTQYF.

The chain couples TRBV7-9 to TRBJ1-4; D is perhaps TRBD1 (5 bases). Trimming pared 6 bases from V and 7 bases from J, leaving 15 bases between. The CDR3 totals 14 residues. Germline V CDR1 and CDR2: SEHNR, FQNEAQ (reference sequence). The CDR3 sequence is CASRSGTGGEKLFF. CDR3 DNA sequence: TGTGCCAGCAGGTCCGGGACCGGGGGTGAAAAACTGTTTTTT.

J is TRBJ1-2 and V is TRBV12-5, with D hard to call. The CDR3 extends over 12 amino acids. Looked up from germline, CDR1 is LGHNT and CDR2 is FRNRAP. V was cut by 2 bases and J by 7 bases, with 8 bases left in between. The CDR3 loop is CASGLIGGGYTF. CDR3 bases: TGTGCTAGTGGTTTGATCGGTGGTGGCTACACCTTC. Variable domain in full (rest from reference TRBV12-5 and TRBJ1-2): DARVTQTPRHKVTEMGQEVTMRCQPILGHNTVFWYRQTMMQGLELLAYFRNRAPLDDSGMPKDRFSAEMPDATLATLKIQPSEPRDSAVYFCASGLIGGGYTFGSGTRLTVV.

This chain connects TRBV27 to TRBJ1-1; D is possibly TRBD1 (5 bases). The germline gives CDR1 MNHEY, CDR2 SMNVEV (reference sequence). Trimming left V 5 bases short and J 0 bases short, with 13 bases between. The CDR3 loop spans 15 amino acids. The CDR3 is CASSPRTLMNTEAFF. CDR3 nucleotide sequence: TGTGCCAGCAGTCCCAGGACACTGATGAACACTGAAGCTTTCTTT.

This clone was detected once. The chain joins TRBV4-1 to TRBJ2-5; D gene unclear. Trimming took off 0 bases at V and 4 bases at J, with 0 bases between the two ends. The germline CDR1 and CDR2 sequences are MGHRA and YSYEKL. CDR3 length: 11 residues. The CDR3 loop reads CASSQEETQYF. The CDR3 nucleotides are TGCGCCAGCAGCCAAGAAGAGACCCAGTACTTC.